This T cell receptor (beta chain) was found in a study of cytotoxic CD8 clonotypes in ibrutinib-treated CLL. Study-wide results and caveats: Public clonotypes were uncommon and contracted or stayed stable on treatment. Relative to age-matched healthy donors, clonality at baseline was higher, and it tracked circulating CD8+ T-cell counts.

Trimming removed 3 bases from V and 2 bases from J, with 14 bases in between. In germline, CDR1 is SNHLY, CDR2 FYNNEI. This CDR3 region has 15 residues. Comment on this clone: As yet, its antigen is unknown.

As input for TCR beta libraries, roughly 2 micrograms of genomic DNA came from cryopreserved PBMCs. Measured with immunoSEQ multiplex PCR; TCRdb has only the in-frame clones, and not every one. The table records tens of thousands of clones, 65% of them present only once. This TCR was sampled from a human donor with chronic lymphocytic leukemia. The chain joins TRBV2 to TRBJ2-7; D unclear. This specimen was PBMCs, taken after 24 months of ibrutinib treatment. CDR3 residues: CASSEGPLPAYEQYF. The CDR3 DNA follows: TGTGCCAGCAGTGAGGGTCCATTACCGGCCTACGAGCAGTACTTC.